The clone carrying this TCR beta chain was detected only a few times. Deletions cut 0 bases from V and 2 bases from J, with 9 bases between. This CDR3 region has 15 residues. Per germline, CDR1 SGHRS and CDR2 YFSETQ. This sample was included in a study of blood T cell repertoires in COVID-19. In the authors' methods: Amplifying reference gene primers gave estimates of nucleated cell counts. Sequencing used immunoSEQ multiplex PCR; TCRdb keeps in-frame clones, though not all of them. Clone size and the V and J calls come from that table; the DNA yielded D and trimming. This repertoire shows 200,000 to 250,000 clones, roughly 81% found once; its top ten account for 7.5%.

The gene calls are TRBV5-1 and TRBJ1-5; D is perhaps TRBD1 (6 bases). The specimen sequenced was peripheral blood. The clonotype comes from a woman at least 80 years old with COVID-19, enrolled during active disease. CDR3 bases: TGCGCCAGCAGCTTGGACAGGGTCGGCAATCAGCCCCAGCATTTT. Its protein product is CASSLDRVGNQPQHF.